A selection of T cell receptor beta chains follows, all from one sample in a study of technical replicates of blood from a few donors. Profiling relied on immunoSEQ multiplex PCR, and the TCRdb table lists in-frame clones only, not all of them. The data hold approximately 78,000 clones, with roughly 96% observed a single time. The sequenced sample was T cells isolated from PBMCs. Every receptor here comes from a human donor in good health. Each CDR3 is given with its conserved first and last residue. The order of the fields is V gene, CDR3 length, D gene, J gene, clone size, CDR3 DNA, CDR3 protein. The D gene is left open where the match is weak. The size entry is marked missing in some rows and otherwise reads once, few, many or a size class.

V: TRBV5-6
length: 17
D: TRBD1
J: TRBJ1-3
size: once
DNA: TGTGCCAGCAGCATACCGGGACAGGGGGCTTCGGGAAACACCATATATTTT
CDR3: CASSIPGQGASGNTIYF

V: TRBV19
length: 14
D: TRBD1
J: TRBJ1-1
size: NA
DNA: TGTGCCAGTAGTCTGACAGGGAAGGTCACTGAAGCTTTCTTT
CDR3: CASSLTGKVTEAFF

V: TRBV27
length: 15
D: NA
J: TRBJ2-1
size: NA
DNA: TGTGCCAGCAGTCCCCAGGGGCCCTTCTACAATGAGCAGTTCTTC
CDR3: CASSPQGPFYNEQFF

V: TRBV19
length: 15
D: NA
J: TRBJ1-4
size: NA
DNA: TGTGCCAGTAGTATAGCCGGTGCAACTAATGAAAAACTGTTTTTT
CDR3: CASSIAGATNEKLFF

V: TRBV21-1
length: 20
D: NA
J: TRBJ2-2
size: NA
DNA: TGTGCCAGCAGCAAAGATTCGCCCTGCTTGGGACAGGGTGACTCCGGGGAGCTGTTTTTT
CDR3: CASSKDSPCLGQGDSGELFF

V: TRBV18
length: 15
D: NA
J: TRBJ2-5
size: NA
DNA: TGTGCCAGCTCACTTGGGACAACGGCACAAGAGACCCAGTACTTC
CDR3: CASSLGTTAQETQYF

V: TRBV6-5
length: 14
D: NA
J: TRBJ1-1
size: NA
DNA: TGTGCCAGCAGTTCTTTAGCGACCAACACTGAAGCTTTCTTT
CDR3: CASSSLATNTEAFF

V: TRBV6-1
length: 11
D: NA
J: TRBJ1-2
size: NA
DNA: TGTGCCAGCAGTGACTACTATGGCTACACCTTC
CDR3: CASSDYYGYTF

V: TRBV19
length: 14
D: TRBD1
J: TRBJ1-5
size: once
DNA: TGTGCCAGTCGGGGACAGGGGGAAAATCAGCCCCAGCATTTT
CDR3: CASRGQGENQPQHF

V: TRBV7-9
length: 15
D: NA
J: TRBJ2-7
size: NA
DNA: TGTGCCAGCAGCTTAACTCCTAGCAACCCCTACGAGCAGTACTTC
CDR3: CASSLTPSNPYEQYF

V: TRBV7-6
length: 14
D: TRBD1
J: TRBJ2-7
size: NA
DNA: TGTGCCAGCAGCTTCGCTCAGGGGGTCGACGAGCAGTACTTC
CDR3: CASSFAQGVDEQYF

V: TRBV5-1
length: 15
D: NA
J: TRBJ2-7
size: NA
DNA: TGCGCCAGCAGGGACTTTAGCGGCGCTACCTACGAGCAGTACTTC
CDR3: CASRDFSGATYEQYF

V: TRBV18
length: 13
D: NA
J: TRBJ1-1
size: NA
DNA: TGTGCCAGCTCACTACAAGGACTCATCATAGCTTTCTTT
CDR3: CASSLQGLIIAFF

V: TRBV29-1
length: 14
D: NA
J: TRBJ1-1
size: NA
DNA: TGCAGCGTTGCGGGCAGGGGAATGAACACTGAAGCTTTCTTT
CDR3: CSVAGRGMNTEAFF

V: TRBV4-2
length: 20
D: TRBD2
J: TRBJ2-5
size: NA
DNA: TGTGCCAGCAGCCAAGACCGAACCGCGGGTCGGCGGGAGGGCCAGGAGACCCAGTACTTC
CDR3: CASSQDRTAGRREGQETQYF

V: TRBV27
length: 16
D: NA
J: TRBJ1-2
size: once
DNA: TGTGCCAGCAGTGCCTCAGGCCGTACAGTTAACTATGGCTACACCTTC
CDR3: CASSASGRTVNYGYTF

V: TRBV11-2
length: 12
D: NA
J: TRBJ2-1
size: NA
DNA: TGTGCCAGCAGCTCTAAATACAATGAGCAGTTCTTC
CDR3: CASSSKYNEQFF

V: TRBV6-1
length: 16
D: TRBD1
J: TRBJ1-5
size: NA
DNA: TGTGCCAGCAGTGAAGTTTGGACAGGGGGTGATCAGCCCCAGCATTTT
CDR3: CASSEVWTGGDQPQHF

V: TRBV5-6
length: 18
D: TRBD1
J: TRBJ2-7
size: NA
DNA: TGTGCCAGCAGTTACACCGGGACAGGCCCTACCTTACGCGACGAGCAGTACTTC
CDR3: CASSYTGTGPTLRDEQYF

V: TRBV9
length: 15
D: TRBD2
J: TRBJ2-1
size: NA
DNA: TGTGCCAGCAGCACGGGACTAACCGCTTTGGGTGAGCAGTTCTTC
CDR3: CASSTGLTALGEQFF

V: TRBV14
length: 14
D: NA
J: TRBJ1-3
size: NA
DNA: TGTGCCAGCAGCCAAGTAGGGGGTGGAAACACCATATATTTT
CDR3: CASSQVGGGNTIYF

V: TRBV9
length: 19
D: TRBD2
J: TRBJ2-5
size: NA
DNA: TGTGCCAGCAGCGCCCAACCTTCCGGGACTAGCGGAAAACAAGAGACCCAGTACTTC
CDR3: CASSAQPSGTSGKQETQYF

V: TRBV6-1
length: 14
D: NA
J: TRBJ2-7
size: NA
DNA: TGTGCCAGCATCTCCGGGACACTGGATCCTGGGCAGTACTTC
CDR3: CASISGTLDPGQYF

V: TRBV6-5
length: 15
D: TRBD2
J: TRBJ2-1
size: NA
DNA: TGTGCCAGCAGTTACTCCGGGACCGGGGGGAATGAGCAGTTCTTC
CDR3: CASSYSGTGGNEQFF

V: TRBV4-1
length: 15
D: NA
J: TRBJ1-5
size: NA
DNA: TGCGCCAGCAGCCAACCGTCGCAGAGCAATCAGCCCCAGCATTTT
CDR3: CASSQPSQSNQPQHF

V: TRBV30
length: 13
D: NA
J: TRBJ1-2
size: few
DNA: TGTGCCTGGAGTGGAGCGCTAAACTATGGCTACACCTTC
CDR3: CAWSGALNYGYTF

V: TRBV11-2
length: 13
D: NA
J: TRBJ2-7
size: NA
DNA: TGTGCCAGCAGCCCTCAGGGTCGGACCGAGCAGTACTTC
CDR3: CASSPQGRTEQYF

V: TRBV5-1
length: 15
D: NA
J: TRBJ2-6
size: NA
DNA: TGCGCCAGCAGCTTGGAGAGGGTTGGGGCCAACGTCCTGACTTTC
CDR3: CASSLERVGANVLTF

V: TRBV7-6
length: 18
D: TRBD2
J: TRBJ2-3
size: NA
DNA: TGTGCCAGCAGCTTAAGAAGCGGGGGGGGTTCTAGCACAGATACGCAGTATTTT
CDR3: CASSLRSGGGSSTDTQYF

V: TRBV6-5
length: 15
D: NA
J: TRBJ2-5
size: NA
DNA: TGTGCCAGCAGAAGGGGTCCCGGGCCTCAAGAGACCCAGTACTTC
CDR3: CASRRGPGPQETQYF

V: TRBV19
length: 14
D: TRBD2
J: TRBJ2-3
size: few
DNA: TGTGCCACGGGACTAGCGGACGGCACAGATACGCAGTATTTT
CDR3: CATGLADGTDTQYF

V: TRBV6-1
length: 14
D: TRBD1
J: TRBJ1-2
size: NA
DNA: TGTGCCAGCAGTGAAATTGACAGGGGCTATGGCTACACCTTC
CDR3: CASSEIDRGYGYTF

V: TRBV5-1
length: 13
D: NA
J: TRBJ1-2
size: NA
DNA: TGCGCCAGCAGCTCCGCGGGACGAGATGGCTACACCTTC
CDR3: CASSSAGRDGYTF

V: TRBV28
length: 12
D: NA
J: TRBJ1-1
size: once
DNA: TGTGCCAGCAGTTTATGGGGCCTCGAAGCTTTCTTT
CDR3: CASSLWGLEAFF

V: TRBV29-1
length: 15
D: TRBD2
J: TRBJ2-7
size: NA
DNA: TGCAGCGTTGAATGGAGCGGGAGCGTCGTGAACGAGCAGTACTTC
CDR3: CSVEWSGSVVNEQYF

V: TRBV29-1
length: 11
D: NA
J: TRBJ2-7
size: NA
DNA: TGCAGCGTTGAGGGAGATTACGAGCAGTACTTC
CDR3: CSVEGDYEQYF

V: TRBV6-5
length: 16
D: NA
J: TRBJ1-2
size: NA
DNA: TGTGCCAGCAGTTACCATCTGGGAGAAACTCAGCCGGACTACACCTTC
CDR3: CASSYHLGETQPDYTF

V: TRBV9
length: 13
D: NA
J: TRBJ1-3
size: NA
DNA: TGTGCCAGCAGCCTAGACAGTGCCAACACCATATATTTT
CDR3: CASSLDSANTIYF

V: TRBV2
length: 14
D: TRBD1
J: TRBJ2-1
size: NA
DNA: TGTGCCAGCTTTCTAGGGACAGGTGTTAATGAGCAGTTCTTC
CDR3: CASFLGTGVNEQFF

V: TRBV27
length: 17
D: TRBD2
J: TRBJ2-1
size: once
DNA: TGTGCCAGCAGTTTGATGGTGCGGGAGGGCTCCTACAATGAGCAGTTCTTC
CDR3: CASSLMVREGSYNEQFF

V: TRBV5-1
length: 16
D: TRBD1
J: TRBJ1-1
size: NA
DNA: TGCGCCAGCAGCTTGGGGAGGACAGGGCGGGACACTGAAGCTTTCTTT
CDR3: CASSLGRTGRDTEAFF

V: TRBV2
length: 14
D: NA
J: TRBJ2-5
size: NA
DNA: TGTGCCAGCGTCGCGACTGGGTACCAAGAGACCCAGTACTTC
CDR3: CASVATGYQETQYF

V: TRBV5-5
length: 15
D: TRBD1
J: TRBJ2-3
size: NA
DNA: TGTGCCAGCAGCACCGGGACAGGGGCACAGATAACGCAGTATTTT
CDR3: CASSTGTGAQITQYF

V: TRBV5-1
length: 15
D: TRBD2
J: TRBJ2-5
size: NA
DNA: TGCGCCAGCAGTTTAGCGGGGGGGTTTTTGGAGACCCAGTACTTC
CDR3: CASSLAGGFLETQYF

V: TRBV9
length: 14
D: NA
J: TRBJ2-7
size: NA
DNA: TGTGCCAGCAGCGGGCCCCAGGCCGCCTACGAGCAGTACTTC
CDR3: CASSGPQAAYEQYF

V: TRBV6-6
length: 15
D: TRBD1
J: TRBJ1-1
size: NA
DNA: TGTGCCAGCAGCCACCGACAGGGACAGGACACTGAAGCTTTCTTT
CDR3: CASSHRQGQDTEAFF

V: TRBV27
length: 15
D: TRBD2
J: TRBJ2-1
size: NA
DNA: TGTGCCAGCAGTATCCTAGCGGGAGGGCGGAATGAGCAGTTCTTC
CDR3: CASSILAGGRNEQFF